This T cell receptor beta chain came from a study of blood T cell repertoires in COVID-19. Across the whole study: The samples span acute and convalescent COVID-19 from the United States, Italy and Spain. Sources were T cells, B-cell-depleted T cells, or PBMCs; the material itself was cDNA or gDNA.

Clinical history as reported by participants underpinned cohort assignment. In the 2 weeks before study entry, exposed participants met a COVID-19 case, which was PCR-confirmed or clinician-diagnosed. Clones were sequenced by immunoSEQ multiplex PCR, and TCRdb holds only the in-frame ones, with some missing. The top ten hold approximately 1.5% of the sample, which has 350,000 to 500,000 clones, over 75% seen once. This receptor was obtained from a woman between 18 and 29 years old who had been exposed to COVID-19. Sequenced input: PBMCs or T cells enriched from blood (not recorded which).

The CDR3 reads CASSFGGIGNQPQHF. The DNA for the CDR3 is TGTGCCAGCAGCTTTGGAGGTATCGGGAATCAGCCCCAGCATTTT. The J gene is TRBJ1-5, the V gene TRBV5-5, with D unclear. The CDR3 extends over 15 amino acids. From germline, CDR1 is SGHKS and CDR2 YYEKEE (reference sequence). V lost 2 bases and J lost 4, with 13 bases in between.